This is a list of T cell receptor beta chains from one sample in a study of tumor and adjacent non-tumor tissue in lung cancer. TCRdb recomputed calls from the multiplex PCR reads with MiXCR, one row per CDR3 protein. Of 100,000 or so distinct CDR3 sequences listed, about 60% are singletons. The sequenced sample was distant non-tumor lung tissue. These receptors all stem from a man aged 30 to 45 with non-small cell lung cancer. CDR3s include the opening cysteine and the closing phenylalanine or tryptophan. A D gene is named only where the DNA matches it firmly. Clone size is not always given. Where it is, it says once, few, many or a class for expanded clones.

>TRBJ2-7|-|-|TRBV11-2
CASSWSGGLAVEQYF
TGTGCCAGCAGCTGGAGTGGGGGGCTTGCGGTCGAGCAGTACTTC
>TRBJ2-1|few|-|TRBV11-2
CASSLWRAKEQFF
TGTGCCAGCAGCTTATGGAGGGCCAAAGAGCAGTTCTTC
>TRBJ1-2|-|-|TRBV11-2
CVSSLVSLNYGYTF
TGTGTCAGCAGCTTAGTTTCTCTTAACTATGGCTATACCTTC
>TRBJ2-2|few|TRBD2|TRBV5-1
CASSLSGGNTGELFF
TGCGCCAGCAGCCTGAGCGGGGGGAACACCGGGGAGCTGTTTTTT
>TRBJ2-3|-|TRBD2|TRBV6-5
CASSYSGTNGSTDTQYF
TGTGCCAGCAGTTACTCCGGGACTAACGGTAGCACAGATACGCAGTACTTT
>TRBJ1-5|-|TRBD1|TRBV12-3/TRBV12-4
CASSLDGTGLNLPQHF
TGTGCCAGCAGTTTAGATGGGACAGGTCTTAATCTGCCCCAGCATTTT
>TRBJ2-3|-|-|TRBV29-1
CSPVLHGGPDMQYF
TGCAGCCCCGTCCTACACGGTGGTCCAGATATGCAGTATTTT
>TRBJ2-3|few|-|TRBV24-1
CATSDQGTDTQYF
TGTGCCACCAGTGATCAGGGCACAGATACGCAGTATTTT
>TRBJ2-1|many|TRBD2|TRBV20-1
CSARWGLADTPYNEQFF
TGCAGTGCTAGGTGGGGACTAGCGGATACGCCCTACAATGAGCAGTTCTTC
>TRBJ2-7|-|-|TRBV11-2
CASSTGTGFYEQNF
TGTGCCAGCAGCACAGGGACTGGGTTTTACGAGCAGAACTTC
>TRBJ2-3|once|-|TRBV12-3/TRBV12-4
CASNLGDTQYF
TGTGCCAGCAACTTGGGAGATACGCAGTATTTT
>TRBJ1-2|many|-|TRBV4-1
CASSLGEQATYGYTF
TGCGCCAGCAGCCTAGGCGAGCAGGCAACCTATGGCTACACCTTC
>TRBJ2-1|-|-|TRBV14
CASNQDLWTVQFF
TGTGCCAGCAACCAAGATCTATGGACAGTACAGTTCTTC
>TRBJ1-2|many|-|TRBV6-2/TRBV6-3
CASSPTTDGYTF
TGTGCCAGCAGTCCTACGACGGATGGCTACACCTTC
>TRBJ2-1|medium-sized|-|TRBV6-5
CASSLSGPNEQFF
TGTGCCAGCAGTCTAAGCGGGCCTAATGAGCAGTTCTTC
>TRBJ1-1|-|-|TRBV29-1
CRVELSGTNTEAFF
TGCAGAGTTGAACTAAGTGGGACGAACACTGAAGCTTTCTTT
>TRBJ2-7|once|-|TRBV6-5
CASSMIPGGSYEQYF
TGTGCCAGCAGCATGATTCCGGGCGGTTCCTACGAGCAGTACTTC
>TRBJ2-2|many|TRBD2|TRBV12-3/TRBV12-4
CASQRGHTGELFF
TGTGCCAGTCAGCGGGGGCACACCGGGGAGCTGTTTTTT
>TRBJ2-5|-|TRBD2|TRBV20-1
CSARNGTKETQYF
TGTAGTGCTAGAAATGGGACTAAAGAGACCCAGTACTTC
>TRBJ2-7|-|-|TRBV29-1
CNGGDNSKQCF
TGCAACGGTGGGGACAACTCGAAGCAGTGCTTC
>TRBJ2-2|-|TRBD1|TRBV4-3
CASSRDRQGSNTGKLFF
TGCGCCAGCAGCCGGGACAGACAGGGCTCGAACACCGGGAAGCTGTTTTTT
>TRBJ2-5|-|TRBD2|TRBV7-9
CASSLDWTSGRVETQYF
TGTGCCAGCAGCTTAGATTGGACTAGCGGGAGAGTAGAGACCCAGTACTTC
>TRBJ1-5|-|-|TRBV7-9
CASSLGPGDQPRHF
TGTGCCAGCAGCTTAGGCCCCGGGGATCAGCCCCGGCATTTT
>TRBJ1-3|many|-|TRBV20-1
CSARRPSSGNTIYF
TGCAGTGCTAGAAGACCGTCCTCTGGAAACACCATATATTTT
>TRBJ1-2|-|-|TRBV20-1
CSACAFSGPNFGYTF
TGCAGTGCTTGTGCGTTTTCAGGCCCGAACTTTGGCTACACCTTC
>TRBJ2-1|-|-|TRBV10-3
CAISDPILSRGGANEQFF
TGTGCCATCAGTGACCCCATACTTTCTAGGGGGGGGGCAAATGAGCAGTTCTTC
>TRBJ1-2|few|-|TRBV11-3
CASSLDALFHEGRWINYGYTF
TGTGCCAGCAGCTTAGATGCCTTGTTCCACGAGGGACGGTGGATTAACTATGGCTACACCTTC
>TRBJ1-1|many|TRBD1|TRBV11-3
CASSLRQGNTEAFF
TGTGCCAGCAGCTTGAGACAGGGGAACACTGAAGCTTTCTTT
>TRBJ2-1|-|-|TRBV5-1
CAGSSSLTVTYNEQFF
TGCGCCGGCAGCTCGAGCCTGACAGTTACCTATAATGAGCAGTTCTTC
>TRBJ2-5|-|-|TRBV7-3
CASSFPPGEYQETQYF
TGTGCCAGCAGCTTTCCTCCAGGGGAATACCAAGAGACCCAGTACTTC
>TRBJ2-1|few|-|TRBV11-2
CASSLSAGSSYNEQFF
TGTGCCAGCAGCTTAAGTGCAGGAAGCTCCTACAATGAGCAGTTCTTC
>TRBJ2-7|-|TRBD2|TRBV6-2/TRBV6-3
CASPPSGGLCEQYF
TGTGCCAGTCCTCCTAGCGGGGGCCTCTGCGAGCAGTACTTC
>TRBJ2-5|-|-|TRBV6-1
CASQPSYPSGAQYF
TGTGCCAGCCAACCGTCGTATCCCTCGGGGGCCCAATACTTC
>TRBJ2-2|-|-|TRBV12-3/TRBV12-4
CASSSAGASTGELSF
TGTGCCAGCAGTTCCGCGGGGGCCTCCACCGGGGAGCTGTCTTTC
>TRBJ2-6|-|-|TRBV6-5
CASSRGQRASGANVLTF
TGTGCCAGCAGTAGAGGACAGAGGGCCTCTGGAGCCAACGTCCTGACTTTC
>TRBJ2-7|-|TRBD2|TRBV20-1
CSVRTRGASYEQYF
TGCAGTGTCAGGACTAGAGGAGCATCCTACGAGCAGTACTTC
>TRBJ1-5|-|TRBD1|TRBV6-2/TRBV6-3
CAGSFGQENQPQHF
TGTGCCGGCAGTTTCGGACAGGAAAATCAGCCCCAGCATTTT
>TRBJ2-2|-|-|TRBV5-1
CASSSPQGTGELFF
TGCGCCAGCAGCTCCCCCCAGGGGACCGGGGAGCTGTTTTTT
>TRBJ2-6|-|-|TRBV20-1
CSARDQNSGVNVLTF
TGCAGTGCTAGAGACCAGAACTCTGGGGTCAACGTCCTGACTTTC
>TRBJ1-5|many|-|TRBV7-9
CASSLVGQPQHF
TGTGCCAGCAGCTTAGTAGGTCAGCCCCAGCATTTT
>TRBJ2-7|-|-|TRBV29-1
CSVERQGIYEQYF
TGCAGCGTTGAACGCCAGGGAATCTACGAACAGTACTTC
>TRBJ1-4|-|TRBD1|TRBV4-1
CASSRRQGPLDFEKLFF
TGTGCCAGCAGCCGGAGACAGGGACCTCTTGATTTTGAAAAACTGTTTTTT
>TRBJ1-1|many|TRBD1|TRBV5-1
CASSRATGDTEAFF
TGCGCCAGCAGCCGGGCCACAGGGGACACTGAAGCTTTCTTT
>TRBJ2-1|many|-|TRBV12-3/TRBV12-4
CASRLYEGDEQFF
TGTGCCAGCAGACTATACGAGGGGGATGAGCAGTTCTTC
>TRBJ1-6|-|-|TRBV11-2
CASSLSWGGSSLYF
TGTGCCAGCAGCTTAAGCTGGGGCGGATCATCCCTCTACTTC
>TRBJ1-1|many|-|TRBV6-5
CASSFRENTEAFF
TGTGCCAGCAGTTTCCGGGAGAACACTGAAGCTTTCTTT
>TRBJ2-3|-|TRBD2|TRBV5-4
CASGSSQRGGRDTQYF
TGTGCCAGCGGCTCGTCCCAGCGGGGCGGTAGAGATACCCAGTATTTT
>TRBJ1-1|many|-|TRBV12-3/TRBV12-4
CASSFGITEAFF
TGTGCCAGCAGTTTCGGCATCACTGAAGCTTTCTTT
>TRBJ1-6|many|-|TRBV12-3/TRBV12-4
CASRRAGSPLHF
TGTGCCAGCAGGAGGGCCGGATCACCCCTCCACTTT
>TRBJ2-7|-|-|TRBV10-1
CANSLTGDEQYF
TGCGCCAACAGTCTTACGGGGGACGAGCAGTACTTC